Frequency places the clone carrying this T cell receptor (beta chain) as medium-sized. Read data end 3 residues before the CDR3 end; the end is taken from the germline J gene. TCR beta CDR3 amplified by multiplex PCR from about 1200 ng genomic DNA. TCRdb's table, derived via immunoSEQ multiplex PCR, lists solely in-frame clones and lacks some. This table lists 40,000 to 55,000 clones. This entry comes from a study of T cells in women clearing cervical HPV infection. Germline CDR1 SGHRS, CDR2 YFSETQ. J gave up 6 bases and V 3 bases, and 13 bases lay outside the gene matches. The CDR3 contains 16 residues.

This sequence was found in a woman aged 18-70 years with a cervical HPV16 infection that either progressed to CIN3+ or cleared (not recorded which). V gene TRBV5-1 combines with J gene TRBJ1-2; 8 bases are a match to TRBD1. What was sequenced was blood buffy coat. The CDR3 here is CASSSTLQGGYDGYTF. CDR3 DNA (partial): TGCGCCAGCAGCTCTACCCTACAGGGGGGGTATGATGGC. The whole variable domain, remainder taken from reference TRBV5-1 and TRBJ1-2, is KAGVTQTPRYLIKTRGQQVTLSCSPISGHRSVSWYQQTPGQGLQFLFEYFSETQRNKGNFPGRFSGRQFSNSRSEMNVSTLELGDSALYLCASSSTLQGGYDGYTFGSGTRLTVV.